This record concerns one T cell receptor (beta chain) sequence. The data belong to a study of blood T cell repertoires in COVID-19. As for the study in general: COVID-19 samples from acute and convalescent phases originated in the United States, Italy and Spain. From T cells, B-cell-depleted T cells, or PBMCs came the material, which was cDNA or gDNA.

As handled by the study authors: Reference gene primer amplification gave nucleated cell count estimates. This table comes from immunoSEQ multiplex PCR, and its TCRdb copy is limited to in-frame clones, with some not included. The V and J calls and clone size were taken over from that table, and D and trimming were inferred from the DNA. The repertoire has about 100,000 clones, around 87% of them found once; the top ten carry 11%. The CDR3 is 16 residues long. The junction had 10 bases not matched to a gene; V was cut back by 4 bases and J by 5 bases. The germline CDR1 and CDR2 sequences are SGDLS and YYNGEE.

The genes are TRBV9 and TRBJ2-1; TRBD2 matches at 9 bases. The sequence derives from a woman in her twenties or thirties with acute or convalescent COVID-19. The material sequenced was peripheral blood. This chain's CDR3 is CASSLHSGGTNNEQFF. The CDR3 coding sequence is TGTGCCAGCAGCCTACATAGCGGGGGTACGAACAATGAGCAGTTCTTC.